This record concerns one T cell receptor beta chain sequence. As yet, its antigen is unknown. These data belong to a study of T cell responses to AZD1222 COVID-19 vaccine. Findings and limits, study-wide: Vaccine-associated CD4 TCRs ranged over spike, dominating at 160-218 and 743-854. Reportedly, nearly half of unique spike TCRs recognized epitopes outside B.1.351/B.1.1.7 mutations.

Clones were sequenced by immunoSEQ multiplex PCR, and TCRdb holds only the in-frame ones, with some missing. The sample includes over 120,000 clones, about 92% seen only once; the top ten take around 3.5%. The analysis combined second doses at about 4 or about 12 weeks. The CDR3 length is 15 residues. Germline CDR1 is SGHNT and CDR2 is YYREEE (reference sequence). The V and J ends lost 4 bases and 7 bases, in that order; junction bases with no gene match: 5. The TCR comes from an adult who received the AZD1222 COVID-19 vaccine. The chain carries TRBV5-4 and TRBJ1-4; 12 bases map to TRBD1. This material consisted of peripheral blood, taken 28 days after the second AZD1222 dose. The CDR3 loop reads CASSTRDRGREKLFF. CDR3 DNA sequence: TGTGCCAGCAGCACCCGGGACAGGGGGCGTGAAAAACTGTTTTTT.